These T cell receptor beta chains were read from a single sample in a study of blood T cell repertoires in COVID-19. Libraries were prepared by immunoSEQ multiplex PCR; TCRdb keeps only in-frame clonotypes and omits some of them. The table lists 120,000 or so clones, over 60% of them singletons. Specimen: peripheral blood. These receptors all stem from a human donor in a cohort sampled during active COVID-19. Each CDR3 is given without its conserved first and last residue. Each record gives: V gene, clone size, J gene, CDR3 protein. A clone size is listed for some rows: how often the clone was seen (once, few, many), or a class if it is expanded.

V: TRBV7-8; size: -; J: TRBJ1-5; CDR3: ASSPGQGGQPQH
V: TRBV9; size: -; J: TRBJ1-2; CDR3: ASSTGTALNYGYT
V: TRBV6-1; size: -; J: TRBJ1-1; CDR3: ASSEDHREYTEAF
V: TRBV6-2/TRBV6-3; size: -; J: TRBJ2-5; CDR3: ASSQLATSLETQY
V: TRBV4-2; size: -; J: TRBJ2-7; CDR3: ASSQDLDRDSSYEQY
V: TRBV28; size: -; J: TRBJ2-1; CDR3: ASSSQDINLRHEQF
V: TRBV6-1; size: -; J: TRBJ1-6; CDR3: ASSEQGARNSPLH
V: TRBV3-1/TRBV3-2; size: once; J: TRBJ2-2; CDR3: ASSQDLWGHSNTGELF
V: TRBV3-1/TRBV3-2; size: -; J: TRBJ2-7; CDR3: ASSQVASREQY
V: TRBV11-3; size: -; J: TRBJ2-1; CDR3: ASSLGASGGPSYNEQF
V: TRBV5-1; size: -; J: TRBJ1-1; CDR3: ASSLEPPALMNTEAF
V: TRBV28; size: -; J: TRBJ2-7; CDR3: ASSFWGGEQY
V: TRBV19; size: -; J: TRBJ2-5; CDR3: ASKLGVGGGETQY
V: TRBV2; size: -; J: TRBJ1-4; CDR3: ASSDGLSGGWNEKLF
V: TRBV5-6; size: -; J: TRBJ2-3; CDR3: ASSFATGLAGVDTQY
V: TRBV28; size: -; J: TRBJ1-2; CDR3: ASSFINRVAGYT
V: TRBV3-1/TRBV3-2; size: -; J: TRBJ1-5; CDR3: ASSHGTPNQPQH
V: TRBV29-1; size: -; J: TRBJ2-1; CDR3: SGVTEGYEQF
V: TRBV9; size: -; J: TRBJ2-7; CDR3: ASSVGTGAYEQY
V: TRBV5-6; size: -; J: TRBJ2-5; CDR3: ASSLGRQGETQY
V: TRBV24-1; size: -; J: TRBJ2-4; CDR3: ATSDFNSPNIQY
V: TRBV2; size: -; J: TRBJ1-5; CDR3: ASRRVQGASQPQH
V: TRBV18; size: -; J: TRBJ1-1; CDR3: ASSPQQGATEAF
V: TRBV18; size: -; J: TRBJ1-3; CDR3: ASSLTQGPISSGNTIY
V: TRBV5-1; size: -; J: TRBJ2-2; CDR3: ASSLLGQGGDTGELF
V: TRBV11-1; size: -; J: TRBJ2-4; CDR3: ASSLGTSSKNIQY
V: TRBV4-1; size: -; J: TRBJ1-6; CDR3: ASSQDTRTGFSPLH
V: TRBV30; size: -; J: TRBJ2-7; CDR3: AWSSGTRAYEQY
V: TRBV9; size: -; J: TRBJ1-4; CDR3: ASSVGQGVEEKLF
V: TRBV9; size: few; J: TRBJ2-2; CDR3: ASRGARDTGELF